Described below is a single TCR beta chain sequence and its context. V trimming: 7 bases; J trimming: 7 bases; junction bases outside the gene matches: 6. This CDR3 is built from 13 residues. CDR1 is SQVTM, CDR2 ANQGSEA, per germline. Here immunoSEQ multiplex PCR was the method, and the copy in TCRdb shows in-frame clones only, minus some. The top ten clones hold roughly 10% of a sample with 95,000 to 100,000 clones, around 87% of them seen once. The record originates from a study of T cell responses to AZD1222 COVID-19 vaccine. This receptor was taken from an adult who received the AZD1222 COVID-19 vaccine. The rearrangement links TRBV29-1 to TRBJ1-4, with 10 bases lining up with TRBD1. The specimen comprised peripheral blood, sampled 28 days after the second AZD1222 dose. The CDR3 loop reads CSAWGQGSEKLFF. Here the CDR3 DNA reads TGCAGCGCCTGGGGACAGGGGAGTGAAAAACTGTTTTTT.